Listed below are T cell receptor beta chains from one sample, sequenced in a study of regulatory T cells in long-lasting Graves disease. One entry per CDR3 protein, called by TCRdb with MiXCR from the multiplex PCR reads. This sample has 360,000 or so distinct CDR3 sequences, with roughly 10% found just once. Separately, the same data were catalogued under a study of T cells in Graves' hyperthyroidism and ophthalmopathy.

This sample comprised peripheral blood mononuclear cells (PBMCs), obtained at new diagnosis, from a patient treated with antithyroid drugs. The receptors were sampled from a young woman with Graves disease. The CDR3 runs from the conserved cysteine through the conserved F or W. Fields, in order: V gene, CDR3 protein.

>TRBV2
CASSELESNTGELFF
>TRBV20-1
CSGLDGGSTDTQYF
>TRBV12-3/TRBV12-4
CASSFQTGYAGELFF
>TRBV7-2
CASSPTGTGELFF
>TRBV12-3/TRBV12-4
CASRPGISYEQYF
>TRBV15
CATSRGGRRTVGYTF
>TRBV3-1
CASSLKGWTKNIQYF
>TRBV18
CASSPTPSGETQYF
>TRBV20-1
CSARGRGSSSYNEQFF
>TRBV2
CASSVQQLSAQYF
>TRBV19
CASSHGANNEQFF
>TRBV20-1
CSAGPLGGNFYEQYF
>TRBV7-9
CASSFSTAPNYGYTF
>TRBV7-9
CASSLRINEQFF
>TRBV2
CASTEAGGEQYF
>TRBV5-5
CASSLVRNPNYGYTF
>TRBV6-2/TRBV6-3
CASSSGEHKQFF
>TRBV28
CASSLDRPKTKETQYF
>TRBV20-1
CSASSVDYPYNEQFF
>TRBV6-1
CASRMRGPTYEQYF
>TRBV6-1
CASRVGDQPQHF
>TRBV19
CASRERRLAGGTEAKNIQYF
>TRBV4-3
CASSGRSSGPPQYF
>TRBV4-3
CASSQDRWTGSGSPLHF
>TRBV7-9
CASSLGWGGDTEAFF
>TRBV20-1
CSAQGLAGRTYNEQFF
>TRBV6-6
CASSYSSSGHWGTEAFF
>TRBV20-1
CSLTGASYNEQFF
>TRBV30
CAWTPYARGNTIYF
>TRBV3-1
CASSGTSGGSGQETQYF
>TRBV10-1
CASSLTETSTDTQYF